These 11 T cell receptor beta chains were sequenced from one sample in a study of T-cell memory formation after mild COVID-19. TCRdb called the 5' RACE reads again in MiXCR, with one record for every CDR3 protein. There are roughly 110,000 distinct CDR3 sequences in the sample; 22% occur only once, and about 42% lies in the top ten. The specimen sequenced was PBMCs or a T cell subset sorted from them (not recorded which). Source of these receptors: a man aged 18 to 35 who had mild COVID-19 (a few samples of this study predate the infection). Cell type and time point are not known.

There are a few counts of this clonotype. The J gene is TRBJ2-7, the V gene TRBV7-8; no clear D. CDR1 and CDR2 from the germline V gene are SGHVS and FQNEAQ. V was clipped by 5 bases and J by 9 bases, with 11 bases between them. CDR3 length: 11 residues. The CDR3 loop reads CASSIGSGQYV. In nucleotides, the CDR3 is TGTGCCAGCAGCATCGGGTCTGGGCAGTACGTC.

This clonotype was seen a handful of times. This chain links TRBV6-6 with TRBJ1-1; 7 nucleotides align to TRBD1. The CDR3 runs 13 residues. Germline CDR1 MNHNY, CDR2 SVGAGI (reference sequence). V gave up 4 bases and J gave up 5 bases; unmatched junction bases: 4. CDR3 DNA sequence: TGTGCCAGCAGTTCGACAGGGCGGACTGAAGCTTTCTTT. This gives the protein CASSSTGRTEAFF.

The chain combines TRBV7-9 with TRBJ1-2; D possibly corresponds to TRBD1 (5 bases). V was trimmed by 6 bases and J by 2 bases, leaving 13 bases between them. Germline-derived CDR1 and CDR2 are SEHNR and FQNEAQ (reference sequence). CDR3 length equals 14 residues. CDR3 in DNA: TGTGCCAGCAGTCTAACAGGCTTGAACTATGGCTACACCTTC. This encodes CASSLTGLNYGYTF. The full variable domain, its missing parts supplied by reference TRBV7-9 and TRBJ1-2, is DTGVSQNPRHKITKRGQNVTFRCDPISEHNRLYWYRQTLGQGPEFLTYFQNEAQLEKSRLLSDRFSAERPKGSFSTLEIQRTEQGDSAMYLCASSLTGLNYGYTFGSGTRLTVV.

The chain uses TRBV15 and TRBJ2-3; tentative D call: TRBD1 (6 bases). Germline CDR1 reads LNHNV; CDR2 reads YYDKDF (reference sequence). Trimming stripped 3 bases from V and 6 bases from J, with 16 bases between. This CDR3 region has 15 residues. The CDR3 coding sequence is TGTGCCACCAGCAGTTTCTTAACAGGGCGGGATACGCAGTATTTT. This translates into CATSSFLTGRDTQYF.

The V call is TRBV5-6, the J call TRBJ2-7, with 8 nucleotides matching TRBD1. CDR3 length equals 17 residues. V lost 4 bases, J lost 2 bases, and 14 bases stayed unmatched. The germline CDR1 and CDR2 sequences are SGHDT and YYEEEE. The chain's CDR3 is CASSPPDRGTGAYEQYV. The CDR3 nucleotides are TGTGCCAGCAGCCCACCTGACAGGGGAACGGGGGCCTACGAGCAGTACGTC.

The rearrangement links TRBV6-2 or TRBV6-3 to TRBJ2-1, with D maybe TRBD1 (6 bases). V dropped 8 bases and J dropped 9 bases, with 11 bases sitting between them. Germline lookup yields CDR1 MNHEY and CDR2 SVGEGT. This CDR3 is built from 11 residues. CDR3 nucleotide sequence: TGTGCCAGCGAACAGGGATTTGAGCAGTTCTTC. Its translation is CASEQGFEQFF.

In this sample, this clonotype turned up a few times. V and J are TRBV6-5 and TRBJ2-7; 9 bases are shared with TRBD1. The germline V gene has CDR1 MNHEY and CDR2 SVGAGI. CDR3 size: 17 residues. The J segment lost 5 bases and the V segment lost 4 bases, leaving 15 bases of the junction unmatched. The CDR3 coding sequence is TGTGCCAGCAGTTTCTACCCGCCGGGACAGGGTGTGCACGAGCAGTACTTC. It specifies CASSFYPPGQGVHEQYF.

The chain has TRBV5-4 and TRBJ2-7, with 14 bases matching TRBD2. The V and J ends lost 10 bases and 0 bases, in that order; junction bases with no gene match: 3. The length of the CDR3 is 14 residues. The germline V gene has CDR1 SGHNT and CDR2 YYREEE (reference sequence). The CDR3 sequence is CAGGLAGDSYEQYF. DNA for the CDR3: TGTGCCGGGGGACTAGCGGGGGACTCCTACGAGCAGTACTTC.

This clonotype occurred a few times. The chain uses TRBV7-9 and TRBJ2-2; D is perhaps TRBD1 or TRBD2 (5 bases each). CDR1 is SEHNR, CDR2 FQNEAQ, per germline (reference sequence). V lost 4 bases and J lost 8, with 17 bases in between. The CDR3 is made up of 15 amino acids. CDR3 DNA: TGTGCCAGCAGCTCCGGGACGTCGACGTTGGGGGAGCTGTTTTTT. It specifies CASSSGTSTLGELFF.

V gene TRBV14 combines with J gene TRBJ2-2; D is undetermined. The CDR3 runs 14 residues. The V and J ends lost 2 bases and 8 bases respectively, with 12 bases between them. The germline V gene has CDR1 SGHDN and CDR2 FVKESK. CDR3 in amino acids: CASSQFARMGELFF. The CDR3 DNA reads as TGTGCCAGCAGCCAATTCGCCAGGATGGGGGAGCTGTTTTTT.

There are a few counts of this clonotype. The chain couples TRBV6-2 or TRBV6-3 to TRBJ2-7, with a weak D call TRBD2 (5 bases). In germline, CDR1 is MNHEY, CDR2 SVGEGT. V was pared by 1 base and J by 7 bases, with 17 bases between. This CDR3 region has 15 residues. This chain's CDR3 is CASSYLSLASWEQYF. The CDR3 region has the DNA TGTGCCAGCAGTTACTTGTCCCTAGCTTCGTGGGAGCAGTACTTC.